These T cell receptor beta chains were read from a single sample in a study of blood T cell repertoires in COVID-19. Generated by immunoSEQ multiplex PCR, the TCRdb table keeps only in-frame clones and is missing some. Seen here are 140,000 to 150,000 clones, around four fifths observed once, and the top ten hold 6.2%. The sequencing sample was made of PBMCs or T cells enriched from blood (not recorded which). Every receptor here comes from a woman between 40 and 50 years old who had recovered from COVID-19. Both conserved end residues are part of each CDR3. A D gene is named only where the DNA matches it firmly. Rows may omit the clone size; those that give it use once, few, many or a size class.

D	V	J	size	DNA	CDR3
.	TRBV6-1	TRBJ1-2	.	TGTGCCAGCAGTGAAGACAGGGAGCTCATCTACTATGGCTACACCTTC	CASSEDRELIYYGYTF
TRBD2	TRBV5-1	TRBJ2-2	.	TGCGCCAGCAGCTGGACTAGCGGGGCTACACCGGGGGAGCTGTTTTTT	CASSWTSGATPGELFF
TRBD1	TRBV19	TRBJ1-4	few	TGTGCCAGTAGTAAACGGGACAGGGTCCCCCTTCCTAATGAAAAACTGTTTTTT	CASSKRDRVPLPNEKLFF
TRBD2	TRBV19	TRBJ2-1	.	TGTGCCAGTAGTATCACTAGCGGGAGTTTTAATGAGCAGTTCTTC	CASSITSGSFNEQFF
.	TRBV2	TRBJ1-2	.	TGTGCCAGCCGCGGCAGAGCTAACTATGGCTACACCTTC	CASRGRANYGYTF
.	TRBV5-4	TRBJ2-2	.	TGTGCCAGCAGCTTGGAAAGTAGCACCGGGGAGCTGTTTTTT	CASSLESSTGELFF
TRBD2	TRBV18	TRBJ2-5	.	TGTGCCAGCTCACCACCGGGACTAGCGGGAGCCGGGCAAGAGACCCAGTACTTC	CASSPPGLAGAGQETQYF
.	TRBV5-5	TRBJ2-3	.	TGTGCCAGCAGCATGGACTTAACTAGCACAGATACGCAGTATTTT	CASSMDLTSTDTQYF
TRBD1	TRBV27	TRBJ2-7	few	TGTGCCAGCAGCAACAGGGGGTACTACGAGCAGTACTTC	CASSNRGYYEQYF
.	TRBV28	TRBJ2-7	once	TGTGCCAGCACTAGCGAAGCCTACGAGCAGTACTTC	CASTSEAYEQYF
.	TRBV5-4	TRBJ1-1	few	TGTGCCAGCAGCCAACAGGGAGGGGATCTAGCTTTCTTT	CASSQQGGDLAFF
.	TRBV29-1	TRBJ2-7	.	TGCAGCGTGGGAGACACGGACTACGAGCAGTACTTC	CSVGDTDYEQYF
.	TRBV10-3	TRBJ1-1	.	TGTGCCATCAACACAGGGAACACTGAAGCTTTCTTT	CAINTGNTEAFF
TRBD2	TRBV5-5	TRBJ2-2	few	TGTGCCAGCAGCTTGGTCCCAGCGGGGGGGTTCGGGGAGCTGTTTTTT	CASSLVPAGGFGELFF
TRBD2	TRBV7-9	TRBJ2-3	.	TGTGCCAGCAGCTCGACTAGCGGGGGGGCGATAGATACGCAGTATTTT	CASSSTSGGAIDTQYF
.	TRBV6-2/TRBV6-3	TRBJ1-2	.	TGTGCCAGCAGTTACTCGGCAGGGAGGTATGGCTACACCTTC	CASSYSAGRYGYTF
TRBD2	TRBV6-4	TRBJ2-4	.	TGTGCCAGCAGTGAGAGGGAGGGAACGGACATTCAGTACTTC	CASSEREGTDIQYF
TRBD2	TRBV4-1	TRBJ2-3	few	TGCGCCAGCAGCCAAACGTTAGCGGGAAGCACAGATACGCAGTATTTT	CASSQTLAGSTDTQYF
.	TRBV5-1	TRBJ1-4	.	TGCGCCAGTCGAAAAGGGGATGAAAAACTGTTTTTT	CASRKGDEKLFF
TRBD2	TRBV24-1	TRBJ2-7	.	TGTGCCACCAGTGGGGGGGAGGGGCACAGGTCCTACGAGCAGTACTTC	CATSGGEGHRSYEQYF
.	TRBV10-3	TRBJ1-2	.	TGTGCCATCAAGGAGGGGCCAGGGAAGGGCTACACCTTC	CAIKEGPGKGYTF
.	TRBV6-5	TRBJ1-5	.	TGTGCCAGCAGGCCCGGTCCTAGCAATCAGCCCCAGCATTTT	CASRPGPSNQPQHF
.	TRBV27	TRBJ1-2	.	TGTGCCAGCAGGATCGCCTCGGAGAATGGCTACACCTTC	CASRIASENGYTF
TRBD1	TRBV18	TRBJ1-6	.	TGTGCCAGCTCAACGGGACAGGGGGCTCAATCACCCCTCCACTTT	CASSTGQGAQSPLHF
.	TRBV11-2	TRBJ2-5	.	TGTGCCAGCAGCTTAGGCCCGGGACTCCAAGAGACCCAGTACTTC	CASSLGPGLQETQYF
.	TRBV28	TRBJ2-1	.	TGTGCCGCCGAAACTAGCTATGAGCAGTTCTTC	CAAETSYEQFF
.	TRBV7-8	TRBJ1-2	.	TGTGCCAGCAGCTTAGCGCAAGGGACAATTGTGTATGGCTACACCTTC	CASSLAQGTIVYGYTF
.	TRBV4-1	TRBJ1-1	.	TGCGCCAGCAGCCAAGCACTGCTGAACACTGAAGCTTTCTTT	CASSQALLNTEAFF